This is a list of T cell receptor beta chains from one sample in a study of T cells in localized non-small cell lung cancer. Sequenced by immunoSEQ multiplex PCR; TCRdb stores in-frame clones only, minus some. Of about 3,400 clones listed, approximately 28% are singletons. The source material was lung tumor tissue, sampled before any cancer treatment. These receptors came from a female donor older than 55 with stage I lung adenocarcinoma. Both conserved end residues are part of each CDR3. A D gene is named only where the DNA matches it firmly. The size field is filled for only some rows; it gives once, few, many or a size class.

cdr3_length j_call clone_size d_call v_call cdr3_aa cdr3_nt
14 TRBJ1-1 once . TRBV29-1 CSVESPGYNTEAFF TGCAGCGTTGAATCGCCAGGCTACAACACTGAAGCTTTCTTT
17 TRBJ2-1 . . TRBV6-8 CASSYEALGQSYNEQFF TGTGCCAGCAGTTACGAGGCGCTCGGACAGAGCTACAATGAGCAGTTCTTC
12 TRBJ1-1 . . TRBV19 CASNTGFGEAFF TGTGCCAGTAACACAGGGTTCGGGGAAGCTTTCTTT
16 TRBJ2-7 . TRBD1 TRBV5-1 CASSLERDSPYYEQYF TGCGCCAGCAGCTTGGAAAGGGACAGCCCCTACTACGAGCAGTACTTC
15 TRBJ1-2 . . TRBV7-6 CASSFLLQVVYGYTF TGTGCCAGCAGCTTTCTCCTTCAGGTGGTTTATGGCTACACCTTC
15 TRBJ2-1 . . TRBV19 CASSIRGASYNEQFF TGTGCCAGTAGTATCAGAGGGGCCTCCTACAATGAGCAGTTCTTC
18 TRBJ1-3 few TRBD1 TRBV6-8 CASRLDRDGWHSGNTIYF TGTGCCAGCAGACTTGACAGGGATGGGTGGCACTCTGGAAACACCATATATTTT
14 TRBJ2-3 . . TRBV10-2 CASSETGLTDTQYF TGCGCCAGCAGTGAAACAGGGTTGACAGATACGCAGTATTTT
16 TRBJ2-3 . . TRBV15 CATSREDRASTDTQYF TGTGCCACCAGCAGAGAAGACAGAGCTAGCACAGATACGCAGTATTTT
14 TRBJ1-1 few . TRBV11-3 CASSKSTGRTEAFF TGTGCCAGCAGTAAGTCCACAGGCCGCACTGAAGCTTTCTTT
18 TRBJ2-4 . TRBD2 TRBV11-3 CASSPRTSGGLAKNIQYF TGTGCCAGCAGCCCCCGGACTAGCGGGGGACTAGCCAAAAACATTCAGTACTTC
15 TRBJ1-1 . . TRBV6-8 CAISVSSGSNTEAFF TGTGCCATCAGTGTTAGTTCAGGAAGCAACACTGAAGCTTTCTTT
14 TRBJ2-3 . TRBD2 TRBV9 CASTRGRDTDTQYF TGTGCCAGCACCCGGGGGAGGGACACAGATACGCAGTATTTT
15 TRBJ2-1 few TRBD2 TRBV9 CASSGLAGFLGEQFF TGTGCCAGCAGCGGCCTAGCGGGGTTCCTCGGGGAGCAGTTCTTC
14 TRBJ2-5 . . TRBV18 CASSPEGGLETQYF TGTGCCAGCTCACCGGAAGGGGGGCTCGAGACCCAGTACTTC
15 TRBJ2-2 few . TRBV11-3 CASSSSGTNTGELFF TGTGCCAGCAGCTCTTCCGGGACGAACACCGGGGAGCTGTTTTTT
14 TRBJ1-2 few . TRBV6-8 CASSRGRRDYGYTF TGTGCCAGCAGCCGCGGACGGAGGGACTATGGCTACACCTTC
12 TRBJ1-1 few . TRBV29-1 CSVWGLNTEAFF TGCAGCGTTTGGGGGCTGAACACTGAAGCTTTCTTT
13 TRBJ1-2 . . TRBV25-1 CASSVQGGGGYTF TGTGCCAGCAGTGTCCAGGGAGGAGGTGGCTACACCTTC
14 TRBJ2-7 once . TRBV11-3 CASSLGGLYGEQYF TGTGCCAGCAGCTTAGGGGGGTTGTATGGCGAGCAGTACTTC
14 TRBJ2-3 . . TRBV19 CASSDKTGSDTQYF TGTGCCAGTAGCGACAAAACAGGGTCAGATACGCAGTATTTT
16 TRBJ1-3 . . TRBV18 CASSPPSGFSGNTIYF TGTGCCAGCTCACCCCCCTCAGGATTCTCTGGAAACACCATATATTTT
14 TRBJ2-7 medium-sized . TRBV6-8 CASSSQTGAYEQYF TGTGCCAGCAGTTCCCAGACAGGTGCCTACGAGCAGTACTTC
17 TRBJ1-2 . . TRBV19 CASSIDRQSADMGGYTF TGTGCCAGTAGTATAGATCGCCAGTCGGCGGACATGGGTGGCTACACCTTC
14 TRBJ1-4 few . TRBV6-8 CATLGQIVYEKLFF TGTGCCACGTTAGGACAGATCGTTTATGAAAAACTGTTTTTT
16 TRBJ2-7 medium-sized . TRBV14 CASSQDSAAGSYEQYF TGTGCCAGCAGCCAAGATTCCGCCGCGGGATCCTACGAGCAGTACTTC
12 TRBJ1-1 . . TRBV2 CASRGPGEGAFF TGTGCCAGCAGAGGGCCGGGAGAAGGAGCTTTCTTT
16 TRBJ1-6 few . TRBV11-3 CASSLERGGIGSPLHF TGTGCCAGCAGCTTAGAAAGAGGGGGAATCGGCTCACCCCTCCACTTT
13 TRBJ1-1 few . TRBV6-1 CASSEDGGTEAFF TGTGCCAGCAGTGAAGATGGGGGCACTGAAGCTTTCTTT
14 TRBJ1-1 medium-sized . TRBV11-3 CASSLVYRDSEAFF TGTGCCAGCAGCTTGGTATACCGGGACTCTGAAGCTTTCTTT
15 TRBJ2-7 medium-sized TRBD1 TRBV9 CASSTPGTGESEQYF TGTGCCAGCAGTACACCCGGGACAGGGGAGAGCGAGCAGTACTTC
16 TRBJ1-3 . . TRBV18 CASSPSTYTHGNTIYF TGTGCCAGCTCACCGTCGACATATACGCATGGAAACACCATATATTTT
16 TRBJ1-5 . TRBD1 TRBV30 CAWSVRDRGSGQPQHF TGTGCCTGGAGTGTAAGGGACAGGGGTTCGGGTCAGCCCCAGCATTTT
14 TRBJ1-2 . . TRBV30 CAWRSPGRAEGYTF TGTGCCTGGAGGAGCCCCGGCCGGGCCGAGGGCTACACCTTC
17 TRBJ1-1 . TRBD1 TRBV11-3 CASSPILFGQGGTEAFF TGTGCCAGCAGCCCCATCCTCTTCGGACAGGGAGGAACTGAAGCTTTCTTT
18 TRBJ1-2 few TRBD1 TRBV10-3 CASDNLLIGQGYYYGYTF TGTGCCAGCGATAACCTCCTGATCGGACAGGGGTATTACTATGGCTACACCTTC
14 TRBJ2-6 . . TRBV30 CAWTRGDGANVLTF TGTGCCTGGACTCGTGGGGATGGGGCCAACGTCCTGACTTTC
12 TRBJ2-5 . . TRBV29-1 CSVRGGGETQYF TGCAGCGTTCGGGGTGGAGGTGAGACCCAGTACTTC
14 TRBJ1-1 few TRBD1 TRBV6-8 CASSRRQGGTEAFF TGTGCCAGCAGTCGCCGACAGGGGGGCACTGAAGCTTTCTTT
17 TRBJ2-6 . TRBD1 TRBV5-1 CASSLETGGTGANVLTF TGCGCCAGCAGCTTGGAGACAGGGGGAACTGGGGCCAACGTCCTGACTTTC
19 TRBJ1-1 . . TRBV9 CASSVAVGTQGSVNTEAFF TGTGCCAGCAGCGTAGCTGTCGGGACCCAGGGCTCGGTTAACACTGAAGCTTTCTTT
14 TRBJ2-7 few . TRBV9 CASSVVPGSYEQYF TGTGCCAGCAGCGTAGTGCCAGGTTCCTACGAGCAGTACTTC
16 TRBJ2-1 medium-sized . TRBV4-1 CASSLSGTPHVDEQFF TGCGCCAGCAGCCTTTCCGGGACACCACACGTTGATGAGCAGTTCTTC
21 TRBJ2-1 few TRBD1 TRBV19 CASSIELPGQGFLSSYNEQFF TGTGCCAGTAGTATAGAGCTTCCGGGACAGGGGTTTCTAAGCTCCTACAATGAGCAGTTCTTC
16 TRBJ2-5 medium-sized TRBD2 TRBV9 CASSPGTSGVSETQYF TGTGCCAGCAGCCCCGGGACTAGCGGGGTTTCAGAGACCCAGTACTTC
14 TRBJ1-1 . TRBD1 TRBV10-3 CAISRTGQNTEAFF TGTGCCATCAGCAGGACAGGCCAGAACACTGAAGCTTTCTTT
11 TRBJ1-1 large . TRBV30 CAWSVQTEAFF TGTGCCTGGAGTGTACAGACTGAAGCTTTCTTT
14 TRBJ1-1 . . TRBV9 CASSVTGRRAEAFF TGTGCCAGCAGTGTAACAGGGAGGAGGGCTGAAGCTTTCTTT
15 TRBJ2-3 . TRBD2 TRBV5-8 CASSFFVGGTDTQYF TGTGCCAGCAGCTTTTTTGTCGGGGGGACAGATACGCAGTATTTT
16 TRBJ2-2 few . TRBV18 CASSPREFNLAGELFF TGTGCCAGCTCACCACGAGAATTTAATCTCGCCGGGGAGCTGTTTTTT
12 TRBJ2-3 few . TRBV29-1 CSVKKGTDTQYF TGCAGCGTAAAAAAAGGGACAGATACGCAGTATTTT